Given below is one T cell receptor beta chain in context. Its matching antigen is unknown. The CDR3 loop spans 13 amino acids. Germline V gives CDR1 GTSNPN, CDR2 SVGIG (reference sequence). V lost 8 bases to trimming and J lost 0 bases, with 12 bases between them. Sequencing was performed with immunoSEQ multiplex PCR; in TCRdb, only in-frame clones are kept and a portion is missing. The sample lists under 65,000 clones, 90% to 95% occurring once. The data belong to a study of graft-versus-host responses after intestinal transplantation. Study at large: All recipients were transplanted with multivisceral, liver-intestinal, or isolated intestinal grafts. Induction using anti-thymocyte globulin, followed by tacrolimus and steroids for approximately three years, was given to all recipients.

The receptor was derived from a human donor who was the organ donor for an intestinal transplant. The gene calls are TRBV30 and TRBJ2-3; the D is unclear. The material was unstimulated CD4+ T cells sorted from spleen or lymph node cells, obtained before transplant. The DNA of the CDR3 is TGTGCCGTAGCTACTTCTAGCACAGATACGCAGTATTTT. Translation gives CAVATSSTDTQYF.